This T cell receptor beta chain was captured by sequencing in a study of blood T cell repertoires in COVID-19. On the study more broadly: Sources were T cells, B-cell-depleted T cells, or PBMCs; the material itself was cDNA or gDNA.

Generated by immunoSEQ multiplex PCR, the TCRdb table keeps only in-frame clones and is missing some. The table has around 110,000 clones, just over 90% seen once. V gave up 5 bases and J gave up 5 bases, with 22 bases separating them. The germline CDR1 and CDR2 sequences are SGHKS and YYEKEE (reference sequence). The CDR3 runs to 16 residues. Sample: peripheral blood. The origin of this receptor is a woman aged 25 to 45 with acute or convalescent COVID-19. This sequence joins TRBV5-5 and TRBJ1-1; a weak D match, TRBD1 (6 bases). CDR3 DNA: TGTGCCAGCAGGGATTTGGGGGTCAGGGGTAGGACTGAAGCTTTCTTT. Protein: CASRDLGVRGRTEAFF.